This T cell receptor (beta chain) was observed in a study of PD-1 blockade in mismatch repair-deficient tumors (dated by TCRdb to about 2017). Looking at the study overall: Between late 2013 and September 2016, the trial enrolled 70 to 100 consecutive patients with more than 10 mismatch repair-deficient cancer types, every one of whom had been previously treated and was progressing. Tumor-associated T cell clones were tracked in the peripheral blood of patients responding to PD-1 blockade by deep sequencing of TCR CDR3 regions. Results and caveats for the whole study, not just this receptor: After pembrolizumab, tumor-resident clones, which were often undetectable in blood before treatment, expanded rapidly and then contracted, generally ahead of radiologic responses.

The germline V gene supplies CDR1 SGHRS and CDR2 YFSETQ. V lost 2 bases and J lost 3 bases, and the count of bases not matched to a germline gene is 9. The CDR3, from cysteine to phenylalanine, totals 17 residues. Here the CDR3 DNA is all that survives: 51 bases in frame from base 1. Mismatch repair deficiency in every enrolled patient was established by polymerase chain reaction or immunohistochemistry. TCR sequencing was carried out for three patients who responded to pembrolizumab therapy. The phase II trial prospectively evaluated PD-1 blockade with pembrolizumab in advanced mismatch repair-deficient cancers, independent of tissue of origin. Peripheral blood T cell samples were collected serially, before PD-1 blockade began and at several time points afterward. Blood sampling times were reported as weeks after the first pembrolizumab dose. To prepare the library, the immunoSEQ multiplex PCR assay was applied. As stored in TCRdb, this immuneACCESS dataset retains in-frame rearrangements with V and J assigned. A fraction of the clones does not appear; measured against another copy, unresolved V genes explain less than half of the discrepancy, and the remainder lacks a known reason. In this sample the table shows 12,000 to 15,000 clones, 80% to 90% of which occur a single time. The top ten hold less than 2% of the sample.

On this clone: What antigen it recognizes has not been identified. No base qualities exist here, and no much larger clone lies one base off it.

This receptor chain uses TRBV5-1 and TRBJ2-1; the junction holds 9 bases that match TRBD1. This sequence was found in an adult with mismatch repair-deficient cancer. The source was PBMCs, collected approximately 15 weeks after starting pembrolizumab. This receptor carries the CDR3 CASSLRPGTGIYNEQFF. The bases are TGCGCCAGCAGCTTACGCCCCGGGACAGGGATCTACAATGAGCAGTTCTTC.